The rows below give T cell receptor beta chains drawn from one sample of a study of blood T cell repertoires in COVID-19. This table comes from immunoSEQ multiplex PCR, and its TCRdb copy is limited to in-frame clones, with some not included. The repertoire holds about 200,000 clones, with roughly 88% as singletons. The source material was PBMCs or T cells enriched from blood (not recorded which). The receptors here all came from a man between 40 and 49 years old with acute COVID-19. Both conserved end residues are part of each CDR3. Each record gives: D gene, clone size, V gene, CDR3 length, J gene, CDR3 protein, CDR3 DNA. D genes are given only for firm matches. Only part of the rows carry a size: once, few, many, or a class if the clone is expanded.

-,-,TRBV27,15,TRBJ1-3,CASSLLRGSGNTIYF,TGTGCCAGCAGTTTATTACGGGGCTCTGGAAACACCATATATTTT
-,once,TRBV18,16,TRBJ2-2,CASSPDSFANTGELFF,TGTGCCAGCTCACCCGACTCGTTCGCGAACACCGGGGAGCTGTTTTTT
-,-,TRBV11-1,14,TRBJ2-7,CATTVRSGSYEQYF,TGTGCCACCACCGTTCGATCGGGCTCCTACGAGCAGTACTTC
TRBD1,-,TRBV30,14,TRBJ2-7,CAWSAGTGLYEQYF,TGTGCCTGGAGTGCCGGGACAGGGTTATACGAGCAGTACTTC
TRBD1,-,TRBV27,13,TRBJ1-4,CASSRDRDEKLFF,TGTGCCAGCAGCCGGGACAGGGACGAAAAACTGTTTTTT
TRBD1,-,TRBV7-2,14,TRBJ1-1,CASTRDSRLTEAFF,TGTGCCAGCACCCGGGACAGCAGGCTCACTGAAGCTTTCTTT
TRBD1,-,TRBV12-5,18,TRBJ1-2,CASGLSPGTGAPNWGYTF,TGTGCTAGTGGTTTATCCCCCGGGACAGGGGCACCCAACTGGGGCTACACCTTC
TRBD1,-,TRBV7-9,15,TRBJ1-2,CASGGQGPTGGGYTF,TGTGCCAGCGGGGGACAGGGCCCCACTGGCGGTGGCTACACCTTC
TRBD2,-,TRBV7-2,16,TRBJ2-3,CASSPNLGLAANTQYF,TGTGCCAGCAGCCCAAACCTGGGACTAGCGGCAAATACGCAGTATTTT
-,-,TRBV9,13,TRBJ1-1,CASSVVVNTEAFF,TGTGCCAGCAGCGTTGTAGTGAACACTGAAGCTTTCTTT